This T cell receptor (beta chain) was sequenced during a study of shared T cell receptors in the human thymus. This CDR3 contains 18 residues. With 5 bases clipped from V and 9 bases from J, the junction kept 18 bases outside the gene matches. The germline CDR1 and CDR2 sequences are SEHNR and FQNEAQ (reference sequence). Data came from immunoSEQ multiplex PCR; TCRdb stores just in-frame clones and leaves some out. The table lists hundreds of thousands of clones, around 95% of them singletons, with about 0.02% in the top ten. This TCR came from a human donor. The gene calls are TRBV7-9 and TRBJ2-1, with 11 bases lining up with TRBD2. The sample comprised thymocytes. CDR3 loop: CASSLSTRTSGSVGEQFF. The DNA for the CDR3 is TGTGCCAGCAGCCTATCGACGCGTACTAGCGGGAGCGTGGGTGAGCAGTTCTTC.